The clone carrying this T cell receptor beta chain was seen only a few times. Its cognate antigen is unknown. Per the germline V gene, CDR1 is MNHNS and CDR2 is SASEGT. V lost 2 bases, J lost 1 base, and 9 bases lay in between. The CDR3 consists of 15 residues. An Oncomine TCR Beta short-read assay was used to sequence the DNA from cultured CD4+ T cells. TCRdb re-called the PCR reads through MiXCR, storing one row per CDR3 protein. The data hold about 21,000 distinct CDR3 sequences, with about 38% observed a single time. This entry is derived from a study of vaccination and CD4 T cells after COVID-19. As for the study in general: The stimulus for the cells was overlapping spike peptides derived from SARS-CoV-2, HCoV-NL63, HCoV-OC43 and HCoV-229E. Study-level findings and limits: SARS-CoV-2-reactive clonotypes showed a nonsignificant median rise from approximately 21 to 40.

Treatment specified: approximately nine-day PBMC culture with coronavirus spike peptide pools or control peptides (ViraFEST assay). For ViraFEST, peptide pools expanded antigen-specific T cells, after which the TCRs were sequenced. Source: CD4+ T cells from blood, cultured in vitro, taken before SARS-CoV-2 vaccination. The origin of this receptor is a human donor who had recovered from COVID-19. This chain links TRBV6-1 with TRBJ1-5; D remains unclear. CDR3 protein: CASSESGFSNQPQHF. The CDR3 DNA reads as TGTGCCAGCAGTGAATCTGGATTCAGCAATCAGCCCCAGCATTTT.